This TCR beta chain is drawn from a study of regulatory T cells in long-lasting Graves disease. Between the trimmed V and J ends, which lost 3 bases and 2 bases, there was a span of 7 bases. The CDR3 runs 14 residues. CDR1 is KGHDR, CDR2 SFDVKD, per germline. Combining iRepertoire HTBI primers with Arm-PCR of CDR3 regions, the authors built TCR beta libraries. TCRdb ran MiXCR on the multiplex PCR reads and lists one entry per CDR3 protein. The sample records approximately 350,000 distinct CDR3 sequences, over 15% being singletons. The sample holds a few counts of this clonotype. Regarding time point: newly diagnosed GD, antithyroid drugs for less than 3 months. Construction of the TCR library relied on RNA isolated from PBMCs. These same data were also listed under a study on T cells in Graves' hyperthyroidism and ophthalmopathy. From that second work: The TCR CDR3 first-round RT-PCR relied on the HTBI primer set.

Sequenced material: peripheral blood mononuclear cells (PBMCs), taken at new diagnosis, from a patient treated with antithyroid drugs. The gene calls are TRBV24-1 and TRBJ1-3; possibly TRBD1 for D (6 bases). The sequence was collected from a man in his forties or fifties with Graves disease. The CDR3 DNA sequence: TGTGCCACCAGTGATGGGGGCGCTGGAAACACCATATATTTT. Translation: CATSDGGAGNTIYF.